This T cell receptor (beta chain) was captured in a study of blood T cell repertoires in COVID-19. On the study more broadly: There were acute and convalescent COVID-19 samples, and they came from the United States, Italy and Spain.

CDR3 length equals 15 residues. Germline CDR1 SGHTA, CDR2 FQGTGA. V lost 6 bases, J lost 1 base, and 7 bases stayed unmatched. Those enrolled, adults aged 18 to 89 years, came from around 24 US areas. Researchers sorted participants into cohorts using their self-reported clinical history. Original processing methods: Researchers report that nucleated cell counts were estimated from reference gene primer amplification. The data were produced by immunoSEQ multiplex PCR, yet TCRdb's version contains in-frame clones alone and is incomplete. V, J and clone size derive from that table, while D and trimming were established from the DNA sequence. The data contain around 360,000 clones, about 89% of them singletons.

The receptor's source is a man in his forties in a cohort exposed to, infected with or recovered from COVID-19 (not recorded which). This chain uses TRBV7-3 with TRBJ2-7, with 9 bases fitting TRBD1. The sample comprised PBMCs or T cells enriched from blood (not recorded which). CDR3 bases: TGTGCCAGCAGTTCTGCCGGGACAGGGTCCTACGAGCAGTACTTC. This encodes CASSSAGTGSYEQYF.